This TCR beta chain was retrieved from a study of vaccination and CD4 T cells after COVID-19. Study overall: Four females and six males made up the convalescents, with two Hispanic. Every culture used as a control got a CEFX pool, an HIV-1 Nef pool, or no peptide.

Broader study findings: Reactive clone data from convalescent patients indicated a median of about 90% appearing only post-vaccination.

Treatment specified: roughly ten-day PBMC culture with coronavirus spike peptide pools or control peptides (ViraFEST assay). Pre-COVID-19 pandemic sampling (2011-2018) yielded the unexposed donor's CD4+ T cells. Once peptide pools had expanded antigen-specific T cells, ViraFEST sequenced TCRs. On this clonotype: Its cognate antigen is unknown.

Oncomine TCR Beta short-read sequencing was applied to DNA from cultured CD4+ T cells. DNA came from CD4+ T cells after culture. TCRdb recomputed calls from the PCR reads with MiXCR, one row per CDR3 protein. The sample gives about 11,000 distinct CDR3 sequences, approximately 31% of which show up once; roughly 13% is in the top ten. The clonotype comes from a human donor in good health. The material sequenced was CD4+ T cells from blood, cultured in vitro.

CDR3: CASSFGRRYEAFF. The CDR3 DNA sequence: TGTGCCAGCAGCTTTGGCAGGCGGTATGAAGCTTTCTTT. The genes are TRBV5-5 and TRBJ1-1; D gene ambiguous. V gave up 2 bases and J gave up 7 bases, with 12 bases separating them. The CDR3 runs to 13 residues. Germline CDR1 and CDR2: SGHKS and YYEKEE (reference sequence).